This TCR beta chain was observed in a study of blood T cells in healthy people across ages. Study-level information: The template switching approach captured approximately one barcoded beta molecule for every two T cells.

Extracted total RNA amounted to at least 5.5 micrograms for each sample. A second PCR of about 7 to 12 cycles used a sample-barcoded 5' primer and a J-beta primer mix. The template-switch adaptor was a 5' adaptor with 12 random nucleotides. It tagged each cDNA molecule. Via MiXCR, TCRdb re-called the 5' RACE reads, giving one row per CDR3 protein. The data contain 920,000 or so distinct CDR3 sequences, more than 40% of them singletons. Germline values: CDR1 SGHVS, CDR2 FQNEAQ. The CDR3 runs 19 residues. The chain carries TRBV7-8 and TRBJ2-4, with a tentative D call TRBD2 (5 bases). The end of the DNA fits TRBJ2-7 better, so the J call may be wrong. The sequence was obtained from a woman aged 60 to 75 in good health. Input material: blood. The CDR3 spells CASSLGRASLRGFGDEQYF. CDR3 bases: TGTGCCAGCAGCTTAGGACGTGCGTCTTTACGGGGTTTTGGGGACGAGCAGTACTTC.